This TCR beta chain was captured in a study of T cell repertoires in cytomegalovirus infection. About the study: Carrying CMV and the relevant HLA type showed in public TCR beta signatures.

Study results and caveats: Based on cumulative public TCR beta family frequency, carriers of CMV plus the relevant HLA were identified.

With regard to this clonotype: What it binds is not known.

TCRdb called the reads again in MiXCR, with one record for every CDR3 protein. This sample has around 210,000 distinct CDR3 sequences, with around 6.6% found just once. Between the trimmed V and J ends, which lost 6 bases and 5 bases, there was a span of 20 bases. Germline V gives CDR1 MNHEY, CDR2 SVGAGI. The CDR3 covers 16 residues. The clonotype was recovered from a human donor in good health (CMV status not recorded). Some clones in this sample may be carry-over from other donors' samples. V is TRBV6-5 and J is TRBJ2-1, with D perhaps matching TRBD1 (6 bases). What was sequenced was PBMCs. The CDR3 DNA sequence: TGTGCCAGCAGCCTCGGACAGAGCCTAAAGAACAATGAGCAGTTCTTC. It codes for CASSLGQSLKNNEQFF.